Each of the 9 T cell receptor beta chains below was sequenced from the same sample in a study of T cells of healthy individuals. TCRdb reanalysed the 5' RACE reads using MiXCR and keeps one entry per CDR3 protein. The data show 63,000 or so distinct CDR3 sequences, 15% to 20% seen once. Receptor source: a human donor in good health.

The chain joins TRBV25-1 to TRBJ2-3; 8 nucleotides align to TRBD1. The CDR3 sequence is 17 residues long. Trimming took 0 bases from V and 0 from J; bases not matched to a gene: 5. The germline gives CDR1 MGHDK, CDR2 SYGVNS. The CDR3 bases are TGTGCCAGCAGTGAATATTTCCAGGGGGCTAGCACAGATACGCAGTATTTT. Amino acids: CASSEYFQGASTDTQYF.

This clonotype was counted a few times. The V and J genes are TRBV5-1 and TRBJ1-1; unclear D gene. Germline V lookup: CDR1 SGHRS, CDR2 YFSETQ. With 0 bases removed from V and 0 bases from J, the gap between germline ends came to 6 bases. This CDR3 is 14 amino acids long. The CDR3 bases are TGCGCCAGCAGCTTGGACGGCATGAACACTGAAGCTTTCTTT. Amino acids: CASSLDGMNTEAFF.

The J gene is TRBJ2-6, the V gene TRBV6-1; D is possibly TRBD2 (5 bases). V shed 3 bases and J shed 3 bases, with 12 bases lying between them. Germline V gives CDR1 MNHNS, CDR2 SASEGT. CDR3 length: 16 amino acids. CDR3 nucleotide sequence: TGTGCCAGCAGTGAGGGCCCCGGAGGTGGGGCCAACGTCCTGACTTTC. The encoded protein is CASSEGPGGGANVLTF.

This clonotype turned up a few times. This chain joins TRBV5-8 and TRBJ1-1; tentative D call: TRBD1 (6 bases). Trimming left V 0 bases short and J 4 bases short, with 22 bases between. The CDR3 sequence is 18 residues long. CDR1 is SGHTS and CDR2 is YDEGEE in the germline V gene. CDR3 nucleotide sequence: TGTGCCAGCAGCTTGGCCGGGTCTGCCCTTCGCAGGGGCACTGAAGCTTTCTTT. Protein sequence: CASSLAGSALRRGTEAFF.

The chain combines TRBV6-2 or TRBV6-3 with TRBJ1-3; D remains unclear. V was clipped by 5 bases and J by 6 bases, with 11 bases between them. The CDR3 is 13 amino acids. The germline V gene has CDR1 MNHEY and CDR2 SVGEGT. This CDR3 is CASSDSESNTIYF. CDR3 in DNA: TGTGCCAGCAGTGATTCGGAGTCAAACACCATATATTTT.

This clonotype has ten or more counts. V gene TRBV4-1 combines with J gene TRBJ2-1, with D hard to call. CDR3 length equals 15 residues. V was pared by 8 bases and J by 0 bases, with 14 bases between. Germline values: CDR1 MGHRA, CDR2 YSYEKL. The DNA for the CDR3 is TGCGCCAGCCAACTGGACGCCAGCTCCTACAATGAGCAGTTCTTC. Protein sequence: CASQLDASSYNEQFF.

At least ten counts were recorded for this clonotype. This rearrangement joins TRBV5-4 to TRBJ2-7; TRBD2 is a possible D gene (7 bases). The CDR3 length is 15 residues. Germline CDR1 and CDR2: SGHNT and YYREEE (reference sequence). Trimming cost V 3 bases and J 4 bases, with 17 bases left between them. DNA for the CDR3: TGTGCCAGCAGCTGGGGGGGGGGACACACTTACGAGCAGTACTTC. It codes for CASSWGGGHTYEQYF.

This clonotype showed up just a few times. This CDR3 is CASSRLAGGSYNEQFF. CDR3 bases: TGTGCCAGCAGTAGACTAGCGGGGGGCTCCTACAATGAGCAGTTCTTC. The chain carries TRBV27 and TRBJ2-1; TRBD2 matches at 13 bases. The V segment lost 5 bases and the J segment 0 bases; nucleotides outside the gene matches: 1. The CDR3 is made up of 16 amino acids. CDR1 and CDR2 from the germline V gene are MNHEY and SMNVEV (reference sequence).

J is TRBJ2-5 and V is TRBV18; D unclear. The CDR3 length is 12 residues. V shed 4 bases and J shed 5 bases, with 8 bases lying between them. Germline CDR1 KGHSH, CDR2 LQKENI. CDR3 protein: CASSRVAETQYF. CDR3 DNA sequence: TGTGCCAGCTCACGTGTCGCGGAGACCCAGTACTTC.